This T cell receptor beta chain was sequenced in a study of regulatory T cells in long-lasting Graves disease. Study overall: Patients with new Graves' disease had used antithyroid drugs below 3 months. General study points: The persistent group shared around 3,000 public clonotypes, more than the 950 to 1,000 shared by new patients.

The CDR3 spans 14 residues. V was clipped by 5 bases and J by 1 base, with 11 bases between them. Germline V lookup: CDR1 DFQATT, CDR2 SNEGSKA (reference sequence). Time point: newly diagnosed GD, antithyroid drugs for less than 3 months. PBMCs provided the RNA from which the TCR library was made. The diagnosis of Graves' disease used American Thyroid Association guidelines. Building of the TCR beta libraries involved iRepertoire HTBI primers and Arm-PCR of CDR3 regions. One entry per CDR3 protein results from TCRdb running MiXCR on the multiplex PCR reads. The sample has 450,000 to 700,000 distinct CDR3 sequences; roughly 13% are singletons. As regards this clonotype: Its antigen is not known.

These data were likewise used in another study, on T cells in Graves' hyperthyroidism and ophthalmopathy.

The chain employs TRBV20-1 and TRBJ2-2; possibly TRBD2 for D (5 bases). Specimen: peripheral blood mononuclear cells (PBMCs), collected at new diagnosis, from a patient treated with antithyroid drugs. The clonotype originates from a man aged 30 to 45 with Graves disease. The CDR3 DNA follows: TGCAGTGCTCCCCGGGCGGGGAACACCGGGGAGCTGTTTTTT. Translated: CSAPRAGNTGELFF.